This TCR beta chain was recovered during a study of blood T cell repertoires in COVID-19. Study summary: From the United States, Italy and Spain came samples of acute and convalescent COVID-19. Nucleic acid was either cDNA or gDNA, and it came from T cells, B-cell-depleted T cells, or PBMCs.

The V gene lost 5 bases and the J gene lost 1 base, with 12 bases spanning the gap. Germline lookup yields CDR1 SGHVS and CDR2 FNYEAQ. The CDR3 is 15 amino acids. Only in-frame clones appear in the TCRdb table, and some are missing; sequencing was by immunoSEQ multiplex PCR. The sample shows 300,000 to 400,000 clones, around nine tenths of them seen only once. Sequencing was done on a sample of PBMCs or T cells enriched from blood (not recorded which). The receptor comes from a woman aged 25 to 39 with acute COVID-19. V and J are TRBV7-6 and TRBJ2-1, with a possible D match to TRBD1 (5 bases). The CDR3 loop is CASSLIQASYNEQFF. CDR3 nucleotides: TGTGCCAGCAGCCTAATACAGGCTTCCTACAATGAGCAGTTCTTC.